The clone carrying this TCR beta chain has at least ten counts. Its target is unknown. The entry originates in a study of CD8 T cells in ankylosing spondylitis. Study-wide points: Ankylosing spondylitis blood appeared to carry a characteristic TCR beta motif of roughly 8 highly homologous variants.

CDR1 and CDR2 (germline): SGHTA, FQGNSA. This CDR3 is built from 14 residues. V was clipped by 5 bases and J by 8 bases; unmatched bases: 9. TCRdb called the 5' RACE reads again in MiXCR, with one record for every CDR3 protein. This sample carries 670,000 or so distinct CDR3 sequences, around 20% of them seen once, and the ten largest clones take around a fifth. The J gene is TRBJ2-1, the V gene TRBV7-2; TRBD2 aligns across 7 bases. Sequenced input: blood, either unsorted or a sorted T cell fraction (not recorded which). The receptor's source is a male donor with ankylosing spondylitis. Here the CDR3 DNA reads TGTGCCAGCAGCACGGTGGGGAGGGCAGATGAGCAGTTCTTC. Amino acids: CASSTVGRADEQFF.